Shown below are 9 T cell receptor beta chains from a single sample sequenced in a study of blood T cell repertoires in COVID-19. The protocol was immunoSEQ multiplex PCR, while the TCRdb copy is restricted to in-frame clones and leaves out a portion. The repertoire holds roughly 40,000 clones, with approximately 82% as singletons. The sample comprised peripheral blood. The source is an elderly woman with active or convalescent COVID-19.

The chain combines TRBV25-1 with TRBJ2-7; D possibly corresponds to TRBD1 (5 bases). V was clipped by 2 bases and J by 3 bases, with 23 bases between them. The CDR3 has 18 residues. Germline V gene sequence: CDR1 MGHDK, CDR2 SYGVNS. The chain's CDR3 is CASSENRFDRNRDYEQYF. CDR3 nucleotides: TGTGCCAGCAGTGAAAACCGGTTTGACAGAAACAGAGACTACGAGCAGTACTTC.

This clone was recorded only once. The V and J genes are TRBV5-1 and TRBJ1-4, with D perhaps TRBD1 (6 bases). Trimming shortened V by 4 bases and J by 8 bases, and 15 bases separated the two germline ends. This CDR3 is built from 14 residues. Germline-derived CDR1 and CDR2 are SGHRS and YFSETQ. CDR3 DNA sequence: TGCGCCAGCAGCATGGACAGAACGGCGGAAAAACTGTTTTTT. This sequence encodes CASSMDRTAEKLFF.

CDR3 coding DNA: TGTGCCAGCAGTCACGGACAGTCCAATCAGCCCCAGCATTTT. This translates into CASSHGQSNQPQHF. The rearrangement uses TRBV5-5 and TRBJ1-5, with a tentative D call TRBD1 (6 bases). The CDR3 sequence is 14 residues long. Germline CDR1 SGHKS, CDR2 YYEKEE (reference sequence). The germline V and J ends were trimmed by 5 bases and 3 bases, with 12 bases remaining between them.

The chain has TRBV7-9 and TRBJ1-3; D uncertain. Germline lookup yields CDR1 SEHNR and CDR2 FQNEAQ (reference sequence). V was pared by 5 bases and J by 1 base, with 15 bases between. The CDR3 extends over 16 amino acids. CDR3 sequence: CASSPPGFVSGNTIYF. CDR3 in DNA: TGTGCCAGCAGCCCTCCGGGTTTTGTTTCTGGAAACACCATATATTTT.

V usage is TRBV11-2 and J usage is TRBJ1-1; the D is unclear. Trimming shortened V by 1 base and J by 0 bases, and 9 bases separated the two germline ends. CDR1 is SGHAT, CDR2 FQNNGV, per germline. There are 15 residues in the CDR3. CDR3 nucleotides: TGTGCCAGCAGCTTAGTGGGAGGAATGAACACTGAAGCTTTCTTT. This sequence encodes CASSLVGGMNTEAFF.

The chain carries TRBV3-1 (or the pseudogene TRBV3-2) and TRBJ1-2; weak D call: TRBD1 (6 bases). V was pared by 4 bases and J by 8 bases, with 14 bases between. Germline CDR1 and CDR2: LGHDT and YNNKEL (reference sequence). The CDR3 has 13 residues. CDR3 nucleotides: TGTGCCAGCAGCCGCACGCGGACAGACGGCTACACCTTC. This sequence encodes CASSRTRTDGYTF.

The V and J genes are TRBV4-1 and TRBJ2-5, with a tentative D call TRBD2 (5 bases). The germline gives CDR1 MGHRA, CDR2 YSYEKL. V was shortened by 0 bases and J by 3 bases, with 8 bases between the two germline ends. CDR3 length equals 14 residues. Written as DNA, the CDR3 is TGCGCCAGCAGCCAAGAGGGGAGAGAAGAGACCCAGTACTTC. It is translated as CASSQEGREETQYF.

The chain uses TRBV7-9 and TRBJ1-2; tentatively, D is TRBD1 (5 bases). V lost 6 bases and J lost 0, with 8 bases in between. CDR3 size: 13 residues. Germline V gene lookup returns CDR1 SEHNR and CDR2 FQNEAQ (reference sequence). CDR3 DNA sequence: TGTGCCAGCAGTCCGGGGGCTAACTATGGCTACACCTTC. It codes for CASSPGANYGYTF.

The rearrangement uses TRBV5-1 and TRBJ2-3; D perhaps matches TRBD1 (6 bases). CDR3 length: 16 amino acids. V shed 0 bases and J shed 0 bases, with 11 bases lying between them. Germline CDR1 reads SGHRS; CDR2 reads YFSETQ. The CDR3 DNA is TGCGCCAGCAGCTTGGGCAGGGGTGGAAGCACAGATACGCAGTATTTT. Its protein product is CASSLGRGGSTDTQYF.